A single TCR beta chain is shown here with its context. The antigen it recognizes is unknown. One base away there is no much larger clone; base qualities are not given. The entry originates in a study of radiation and T cells in renal cell carcinoma (dated by TCRdb to between 2020 and 2021). Regarding the study in general: In total, roughly 51 samples underwent TCR beta sequencing: 25 or so tumors plus 27 peripheral blood samples. Across all 55 or so samples, 4,016,671 unique CDR3 nucleotide sequences, encoding 2,658,974 unique CDR3 amino acid sequences, were identified.

TCR beta libraries were generated from genomic DNA with the immunoSEQ kit, following the manufacturer's recommendations. For library preparation, a first multiplex PCR was performed with proprietary primers, followed by a second PCR in which unique barcodes were added, and bead cleanups were performed after each round. A positive control reaction and a negative control reaction, both provided in the kit, were run with every batch of samples. The final libraries were assessed on an Agilent 4200 TapeStation D1000 ScreenTape, pooled by volume, and quantified by qPCR. Sequencing was performed on an Illumina NextSeq500 using a MidOutput 150-cycle cartridge, with 156 Read1 cycles, 15 Index1 cycles, and the kit custom primers. The pooled library was loaded at 0.95 to 1 pM with approximately 20% PhiX control spiked in. The authors processed their data as follows. The vendor-processed data were analyzed in R, and a clonotype was defined as all T cells that share the same CDR3 nucleotide sequence. In the clone abundance analyses, frequencies in each sample were normalized to that sample's 10,000 most abundant clones. Public T cell clones, which averaged fewer than five per sample, were excluded before analysis. Dominant motifs were analyzed with ImmunoMap using the PAM10 matrix, a gap penalty of 30, and a homology threshold of 0.3, and motifs with a cumulative frequency of at least 0.01 were considered dominant. TCRdb carries this immuneACCESS record with in-frame sequences only. Its versions omit some clonotypes, under half of them owing to an unresolved V gene in the studies checked, with the rest unexplained. V and J calls and clone size are those listed in that table; D and trimming were worked out from the DNA. The sample table records 15,000 or so clones; roughly three fifths of these occur just once. The top ten clones comprise under 15% of the sample.

Broader findings and caveats from the paper: Only small tumor regions of about 0.91 g were available, so intratumoral heterogeneity was not captured. Compared with control tumors, irradiated tumors had a greater number of dominant CDR3 motifs, and these motifs made up a bigger portion of the repertoire. Effects of radiation dose or scheduling on the TCR repertoire could not be addressed with the single-armed trial design. Higher TCR clonality was observed in irradiated tumors than in controls, with an average of around 50% of the repertoire accounted for by the top 100 clonotypes, compared with about 45% in nephrectomy-only tumors.

The time point label of this sample denotes: tumor resected at nephrectomy. Interpreted using the paper, the treatment or condition label stands for: treatment-naive control, cytoreductive nephrectomy. For controls, tumors were taken from treatment-naive renal cell carcinoma patients who had cytoreductive nephrectomy with no radiation beforehand. Every patient had renal cell carcinoma of clear cell pathology. Control tumors used for TCR sequencing came from a handful of females and 11 males, resected 2011 to 2014, with median age roughly 55 years (range roughly 35 to 85). Tumor processing involved mechanical dissociation, digestion with collagenase/hyaluronidase at 37 degrees C, handling in gentleMACS C tubes, and storage in liquid nitrogen. The QIAamp DNA Blood Mini Kit (Qiagen) was used to prepare genomic DNA for TCR sequencing. Only samples passing all quality control checks were included in the analyses.

CDR3 length: 14 amino acids, cysteine to phenylalanine. CDR3 DNA only is kept here, 42 bases in frame from base 1. Trimming takes 2 bases off V and 7 bases off J; junction bases not matched to a gene: 10. The germline V gene (reference sequence) gives CDR1 as GTSNPN and CDR2 as SVGIG. The sequence came from a man aged 45-65 years with renal cell carcinoma. The rearranged chain carries TRBV30 and TRBJ1-2, with 7 central nucleotides matching TRBD1. Here the sequenced sample was tumor tissue, taken from a patient whose treatment was nephrectomy without radiotherapy. For the CDR3, the sequence is CAWSFSRGQGGYTF. Read as DNA, the sequence is TGTGCCTGGAGTTTCTCGAGGGGGCAAGGTGGCTACACCTTC.